This entry lists 3 T cell receptor beta chains sequenced from one sample in a study of cytomegalovirus exposure and HLA in healthy donors. PCR used 60 Vbeta primers and 13 Jbeta primers. Clones were read by immunoSEQ multiplex PCR, and TCRdb kept only the in-frame ones, dropping some. The sample gives 130,000 to 150,000 clones, approximately 78% of which show up once; around 2.9% is in the top ten. Sequencing was performed on PBMCs. Every receptor here comes from a female donor in good health and CMV-seronegative.

This clone is a singleton in its sample. The rearrangement uses TRBV7-9 and TRBJ1-1; no clear D gene. Germline CDR1 and CDR2: SEHNR and FQNEAQ (reference sequence). The CDR3 sequence is 14 residues long. Trimming stripped 5 bases from V and 2 bases from J, with 12 bases between. The CDR3 sequence is CASSPTGLNTEAFF. The DNA for the CDR3 is TGTGCCAGCAGCCCTACTGGGCTTAACACTGAAGCTTTCTTT.

This chain connects TRBV29-1 to TRBJ2-7, with TRBD2 matching over 8 bases. With 7 bases clipped from V and 3 bases from J, the junction kept 2 bases outside the gene matches. This CDR3 is built from 11 residues. CDR1 and CDR2 (germline): SQVTM, ANQGSEA. The CDR3 region is CSARGGYEQYF. In DNA form, the CDR3 reads TGCAGCGCCCGGGGGGGCTACGAGCAGTACTTC.

The V call is TRBV27, the J call TRBJ1-6; unclear D gene. V lost 5 bases to trimming and J lost 6 bases, with 14 bases between them. Germline-derived CDR1 and CDR2 are MNHEY and SMNVEV (reference sequence). The CDR3 consists of 15 residues. CDR3 sequence reads: CASSGSLAFNSPLHF. CDR3 DNA sequence: TGTGCCAGCAGTGGGTCTTTAGCCTTTAATTCACCCCTCCACTTT.